A single sample gave rise to the 24 T cell receptor beta chains below, sequenced in a study of OX40 agonist ivuxolimab in advanced cancers. Measured with immunoSEQ multiplex PCR; TCRdb has only the in-frame clones, and not every one. This repertoire shows some 99,000 clones, 87% found once; its top ten account for roughly 0.5%. The sample was CD4+ or CD8+ T cells sorted from blood, taken in a trial of the OX40 agonist ivuxolimab. These receptors originate from an adult with an advanced solid tumor such as melanoma, head and neck, liver or kidney cancer.

The chain carries TRBV6-1 and TRBJ2-1, with 8 bases aligning to TRBD2. This CDR3 has 13 residues. J lost 4 bases, V lost 7 bases, and 3 bases had no gene match. Germline CDR1 and CDR2: MNHNS and SASEGT. In DNA, the CDR3 is TGTGCCAGCACACGGGGGGGTTACAATGAGCAGTTCTTC. Translating gives CASTRGGYNEQFF.

CDR3 sequence reads: CSARQFNYGYTF. The CDR3 DNA is TGCAGCGCCCGACAGTTTAACTATGGCTACACCTTC. V gene TRBV29-1 combines with J gene TRBJ1-2, with D perhaps TRBD1 (5 bases). V was trimmed by 7 bases and J by 1 base, leaving 10 bases between them. CDR1 and CDR2 from the germline V gene are SQVTM and ANQGSEA. This CDR3 region has 12 residues.

The rearrangement links TRBV9 to TRBJ2-5; TRBD2 matches at 8 bases. Germline V CDR1 and CDR2: SGDLS, YYNGEE. V lost 4 bases to trimming and J lost 4 bases; unmatched junction nucleotides: 9. The CDR3 is 15 amino acids. The CDR3: CASSFSGTRLETQYF. For the CDR3, the DNA is TGTGCCAGCAGCTTCTCCGGGACTAGGTTAGAGACCCAGTACTTC.

This sequence joins TRBV10-3 and TRBJ2-5, with 9 bases aligning to TRBD2. The trim removed 10 bases at V and 5 bases at J, leaving 11 bases unmatched. Germline CDR1 and CDR2: ENHRY and SYGVKD. The CDR3 extends over 14 amino acids. The CDR3 loop reads CATGIAGEGETQYF. The CDR3 region has the DNA TGTGCCACGGGAATAGCGGGGGAGGGGGAGACCCAGTACTTC.

This clone was seen many times. The rearrangement links TRBV5-1 to TRBJ1-2; D is ambiguous. The germline gives CDR1 SGHRS, CDR2 YFSETQ. The CDR3 runs to 17 residues. Trimming stripped 4 bases from V and 4 bases from J, with 23 bases between. For the CDR3, the DNA is TGCGCCAGCAGCCCGCCCCGAACCCAGCGAGTGCCCTATGGCTACACCTTC. Encoded protein: CASSPPRTQRVPYGYTF.

The J gene is TRBJ2-3, the V gene TRBV11-2; weak D call: TRBD2 (5 bases). The CDR3 has 15 amino acids. CDR1 is SGHAT, CDR2 FQNNGV, per germline. V lost 3 bases to trimming and J lost 2 bases, with 12 bases between them. The DNA for the CDR3 is TGTGCCAGCAGCTTTAGAGAGGGCGTCACAGATACGCAGTATTTT. The encoded protein is CASSFREGVTDTQYF.

This sequence joins TRBV10-3 and TRBJ2-7, with TRBD1 as a possible D gene (6 bases). V was pared by 8 bases and J by 2 bases, with 13 bases between. The CDR3 extends over 13 amino acids. CDR1 and CDR2 from the germline V gene are ENHRY and SYGVKD. CDR3 residues: CAIGGQNPYEQYF. The CDR3 DNA follows: TGTGCCATCGGTGGACAGAACCCCTACGAGCAGTACTTC.

The chain is built from TRBV6-1 and TRBJ1-5, with a tentative D call TRBD1 (5 bases). CDR1 MNHNS and CDR2 SASEGT come from the germline V gene. The length of the CDR3 is 11 residues. Trimming took off 8 bases at V and 5 bases at J, with 7 bases between the two ends. The CDR3 DNA follows: TGTGCCAGCGGGACGGATCAGCCCCAGCATTTT. It translates to CASGTDQPQHF.

V usage is TRBV10-2 and J usage is TRBJ2-5, with 7 nucleotides matching TRBD1. The germline V gene has CDR1 WSHSY and CDR2 SAAADI. CDR3 size: 15 residues. J lost 4 bases, V lost 5 bases, and 10 bases had no gene match. The CDR3 is CASSYQGVTTETQYF. CDR3 DNA: TGCGCCAGCAGTTACCAGGGGGTGACTACAGAGACCCAGTACTTC.

This chain links TRBV5-1 with TRBJ1-2, with TRBD1 identical over 8 bases. CDR1 is SGHRS and CDR2 is YFSETQ in the germline V gene. The V and J ends lost 0 bases and 5 bases, in that order; junction bases with no gene match: 6. The CDR3 runs 15 residues. CDR3 in DNA: TGCGCCAGCAGCTTGGCAGGGGGCTCTTCTTATGGCTACACCTTC. Translated, it gives CASSLAGGSSYGYTF. The entire variable domain, with the rest obtained from reference TRBV5-1 and TRBJ1-2, is as follows: KAGVTQTPRYLIKTRGQQVTLSCSPISGHRSVSWYQQTPGQGLQFLFEYFSETQRNKGNFPGRFSGRQFSNSRSEMNVSTLELGDSALYLCASSLAGGSSYGYTFGSGTRLTVV.

This clone was seen a handful of times. This rearrangement joins TRBV19 to TRBJ1-6; TRBD1 aligns across 9 bases. Germline V lookup: CDR1 LNHDA, CDR2 SQIVND (reference sequence). V lost 9 bases to trimming and J lost 7 bases; unmatched junction nucleotides: 10. This CDR3 region has 15 residues. CDR3 sequence reads: CASSTGQGTNSPLHF. Written as DNA, the CDR3 is TGTGCCAGCTCAACGGGACAGGGAACGAATTCACCCCTCCACTTT.

In nucleotides, the CDR3 is TGCGCCAGCAGCGGGGAGGGAACGATCGGAAAACTGTTTTTT. Its translation: CASSGEGTIGKLFF. V gene TRBV5-1 combines with J gene TRBJ1-4; D is undetermined. There are 14 residues in the CDR3. Per germline, CDR1 SGHRS and CDR2 YFSETQ. V was trimmed by 4 bases and J by 10 bases, leaving 17 bases between them.

V and J are TRBV19 and TRBJ1-4; a possible D gene is TRBD1 (5 bases). The V end was cut by 5 bases, the J end by 7 bases, with 17 bases between. Germline CDR1 LNHDA, CDR2 SQIVND (reference sequence). This CDR3 is built from 15 residues. The CDR3 reads CASSYKQGQGEKLFF. DNA for the CDR3: TGTGCCAGTAGTTATAAACAAGGGCAGGGTGAAAAACTGTTTTTT.

J is TRBJ1-2 and V is TRBV7-9, with TRBD1 matching 8 bases. V shed 5 bases and J 7 bases; nucleotides not matched to a gene: 9. The CDR3 runs to 14 residues. Per the germline V gene, CDR1 is SEHNR and CDR2 is FQNEAQ (reference sequence). The DNA for the CDR3 is TGTGCCAGCAGCCCTTTTCAGGGGGCGGCTGGCTACACCTTC. Protein product: CASSPFQGAAGYTF. Variable domain in full (rest from reference TRBV7-9 and TRBJ1-2): DTGVSQNPRHKITKRGQNVTFRCDPISEHNRLYWYRQTLGQGPEFLTYFQNEAQLEKSRLLSDRFSAERPKGSFSTLEIQRTEQGDSAMYLCASSPFQGAAGYTFGSGTRLTVV.

Comment on this clone: Since no conserved phenylalanine or tryptophan closes the CDR3, a read error is the likely cause. The chain carries TRBV6-5 and TRBJ1-6; D is uncertain. Germline CDR1 reads MNHEY; CDR2 reads SVGAGI. The CDR3 has 12 residues. The V end lost 8 bases, the J end lost 10 bases, and 12 bases lay between the germline ends. This CDR3 is CASQGRFSPLHL. The CDR3 coding sequence is TGTGCCAGCCAAGGGAGGTTCTCACCCCTCCACCTT.

J is TRBJ2-1 and V is TRBV28; D is possibly TRBD2 (5 bases). Germline lookup yields CDR1 MDHEN and CDR2 SYDVKM. Trimming removed 6 bases at V and 5 bases at J, with 17 bases between. CDR3 length: 15 amino acids. The CDR3 loop reads CASSPSSLGDNEQFF. DNA for the CDR3: TGTGCCAGCAGCCCCAGTAGTCTGGGAGACAATGAGCAGTTCTTC. Supplemented by reference TRBV28 and TRBJ2-1, the full variable domain reads DVKVTQSSRYLVKRTGEKVFLECVQDMDHENMFWYRQDPGLGLRLIYFSYDVKMKEKGDIPEGYSVSREKKERFSLILESASTNQTSMYLCASSPSSLGDNEQFFGPGTRLTVL.

This clone was seen a few times. The V and J genes are TRBV7-2 and TRBJ1-4; possibly TRBD1 for D (5 bases). Trimming took off 5 bases at V and 8 bases at J, with 12 bases between the two ends. Germline values: CDR1 SGHTA, CDR2 FQGNSA. This CDR3 comprises 13 residues. In DNA, the CDR3 is TGTGCCAGCAGCCCTAGACGGGGGGAAAAACTGTTTTTT. It codes for CASSPRRGEKLFF.

V is TRBV2 and J is TRBJ2-7, with D hard to call. This CDR3 is 12 amino acids long. The V gene's germline CDR1 is SNHLY and CDR2 FYNNEI. V was shortened by 3 bases and J by 4 bases, with 7 bases between the two germline ends. The CDR3 sequence: CASSDETYEQYF. DNA for the CDR3: TGTGCCAGCAGTGATGAAACGTACGAGCAGTACTTC.

The chain is built from TRBV10-3 and TRBJ2-1; 11 nucleotides line up with TRBD2. Germline assignment: CDR1 ENHRY and CDR2 SYGVKD. Trimming at V came to 3 bases and at J to 6 bases, leaving 7 bases not matched to a gene. This CDR3 is 16 amino acids long. In DNA, the CDR3 is TGTGCCATCAGTGATGCCCTAGCGGGGGGATTCAATGAGCAGTTCTTC. It specifies CAISDALAGGFNEQFF.

The chain couples TRBV2 to TRBJ1-4; a possible D gene is TRBD1 (5 bases). V shed 6 bases and J shed 7 bases, with 15 bases lying between them. The CDR3 consists of 14 residues. The germline V gene has CDR1 SNHLY and CDR2 FYNNEI. The CDR3 spells CASRLGTYAEKLFF. The CDR3 DNA reads as TGTGCCAGCAGGCTAGGGACTTACGCTGAAAAACTGTTTTTT.

This clone has only one observation. The CDR3 DNA sequence: TGTGCCAGCAGTGAAGCGGGGACAGGAGCACAAGAGACCCAGTACTTC. Translating it yields CASSEAGTGAQETQYF. The chain combines TRBV6-1 with TRBJ2-5; 8 positions match TRBD1. CDR3 length equals 16 residues. V lost 0 bases, J lost 2 bases, and 5 bases stayed unmatched. Germline-derived CDR1 and CDR2 are MNHNS and SASEGT.

The gene calls are TRBV6-6 and TRBJ2-5, with D possibly TRBD2 on 7 matching bases. Trimming removed 4 bases from V and 9 bases from J, with 21 bases in between. There are 15 residues in the CDR3. Looked up from germline, CDR1 is MNHNY and CDR2 is SVGAGI (reference sequence). CDR3 bases: TGTGCCAGCAGTTGGGAGGGACAATCTAAAAGGGCCCAGTACTTC. Its translation: CASSWEGQSKRAQYF.

This chain uses TRBV18 with TRBJ2-1, with TRBD2 as a possible D gene (6 bases). CDR3 length equals 15 residues. The V end was cut by 3 bases, the J end by 9 bases, with 18 bases between. Germline V gene data show CDR1 as KGHSH and CDR2 as LQKENI. The CDR3 nucleotides read TGTGCCAGCTCACCTGGAGGGGCAGGGATCGGTGAGCAGTTCTTC. Its translation is CASSPGGAGIGEQFF. Supplemented by reference TRBV18 and TRBJ2-1, the full variable domain reads NAGVMQNPRHLVRRRGQEARLRCSPMKGHSHVYWYRQLPEEGLKFMVYLQKENIIDESGMPKERFSAEFPKEGPSILRIQQVVRGDSAAYFCASSPGGAGIGEQFFGPGTRLTVL.

This rearrangement joins TRBV2 to TRBJ1-3, with a weak D call TRBD1 (6 bases). The length of the CDR3 is 15 residues. Germline lookup yields CDR1 SNHLY and CDR2 FYNNEI. V lost 0 bases to trimming and J lost 4 bases, with 10 bases between them. In DNA form, the CDR3 reads TGTGCCAGCAGTGAAGCACAGGGTGCAGGAAACACCATATATTTT. Translation gives CASSEAQGAGNTIYF.